This passage covers 25 T cell receptor beta chains from one sample sequenced in a study of shared clonotypes between healthy human individuals. Some clones are missing from TCRdb's copy, which holds only in-frame ones; the method was immunoSEQ multiplex PCR. The sample yields 550,000 to 850,000 clones, about 74% seen once. Sequenced input: memory CD4+ T cells sorted from blood. The subset was: CD45RA-negative fraction. Every receptor here comes from a woman aged 30 to 39 in good health.

The chain employs TRBV19 and TRBJ2-3, with TRBD2 matching over 12 bases. The CDR3 sequence is 15 residues long. Germline trimming cut 3 bases from V and 5 bases from J; bases unmatched to any gene: 3. CDR1 and CDR2 from the germline V gene are LNHDA and SQIVND (reference sequence). CDR3 residues: CASSIALAGGDTQYF. The CDR3 nucleotides are TGTGCCAGTAGTATCGCACTAGCGGGAGGAGATACGCAGTATTTT. Based on the CDR3 plus reference TRBV19 and TRBJ2-3, the full variable domain is DGGITQSPKYLFRKEGQNVTLSCEQNLNHDAMYWYRQDPGQGLRLIYYSQIVNDFQKGDIAEGYSVSREKKESFPLTVTSAQKNPTAFYLCASSIALAGGDTQYFGPGTRLTVL.

As regards this clone: The same CDR3 can be traced to other DNA sequences in this sample. The V call is TRBV10-3, the J call TRBJ2-3; D not resolved. CDR1 and CDR2 from the germline V gene are ENHRY and SYGVKD. Between the trimmed V and J ends, which lost 6 bases and 0 bases, there was a span of 1 base. The CDR3 is 11 residues long. DNA for the CDR3: TGTGCCATCAGCAGCACAGATACGCAGTATTTT. This encodes CAISSTDTQYF.

The V gene is TRBV27, the J gene TRBJ2-1; 8 nucleotides agree with TRBD1. The CDR3 consists of 13 residues. Germline loops: CDR1 MNHEY, CDR2 SMNVEV (reference sequence). Trimming cost V 5 bases and J 16 bases; bases outside gene matches: 13. The DNA of the CDR3 is TGTGCCAGCAGTCCGGGACAGGCCCGGTATGATTTCTTC. Amino acid sequence: CASSPGQARYDFF.

This clone turned up a few times. The rearrangement joins TRBV29-1 to TRBJ2-1; no reliable D call. This CDR3 contains 14 residues. Germline V gene sequence: CDR1 SQVTM, CDR2 ANQGSEA. Between the trimmed V and J ends, which lost 4 bases and 0 bases, there was a span of 10 bases. DNA for the CDR3: TGCAGCGTTGCGGCCTTAAGCTCCTACAATGAGCAGTTCTTC. Translated: CSVAALSSYNEQFF.

J is TRBJ2-5 and V is TRBV5-1; D not resolved. The CDR3 runs to 13 residues. Germline V gene lookup returns CDR1 SGHRS and CDR2 YFSETQ. V was cut by 3 bases and J by 5 bases, with 11 bases left in between. The CDR3 DNA sequence: TGCGCCAGCAGCTCGGATCACGGGGAGACCCAGTACTTC. Amino acid sequence: CASSSDHGETQYF. Based on the CDR3 plus reference TRBV5-1 and TRBJ2-5, the full variable domain is KAGVTQTPRYLIKTRGQQVTLSCSPISGHRSVSWYQQTPGQGLQFLFEYFSETQRNKGNFPGRFSGRQFSNSRSEMNVSTLELGDSALYLCASSSDHGETQYFGPGTRLLVL.

Concerning this clone itself: A read error may produce the germline difference seen at one junction end. The V and J genes are TRBV10-3 and TRBJ1-1; no firm D call. The CDR3 loop spans 14 amino acids. CDR1 and CDR2 from the germline V gene are ENHRY and SYGVKD. The CDR3 region is CAISELLENAEAFF. CDR3 DNA sequence: TGTGCCATCAGTGAGCTCTTAGAGAACGCTGAAGCTTTCTTT.

Only a few counts were recorded for this clone. V gene TRBV21-1 combines with J gene TRBJ1-1; the table assigns TRBD1, which was not confirmed against the DNA. TRBV21-1 is listed as a pseudogene. The CDR3 loop spans 14 amino acids. The CDR3 loop is CASRTGVPNTEAFF. CDR3 DNA sequence: TGTGCCAGCAGGACAGGGGTACCGAACACTGAAGCTTTCTTT.

The chain is built from TRBV4-1 and TRBJ2-2; TRBD2 matches 12 bases. The trim removed 4 bases at V and 0 bases at J, leaving 6 bases unmatched. Germline CDR1 reads MGHRA; CDR2 reads YSYEKL. The CDR3 sequence is 18 residues long. The CDR3 DNA reads as TGCGCCAGCAGCCGACTCGGACTAGCGGGACCGAACACCGGGGAGCTGTTTTTT. The encoded protein is CASSRLGLAGPNTGELFF.

J is TRBJ2-1 and V is TRBV6-6; TRBD1 aligns across 7 bases. V dropped 6 bases and J dropped 2; count of bases not matched to a gene: 4. The CDR3 runs 14 residues. Germline V CDR1 and CDR2: MNHNY, SVGAGI (reference sequence). In DNA form, the CDR3 reads TGTGCCAGCAGAAATGACAGGGCCTACAATGAGCAGTTCTTC. It encodes CASRNDRAYNEQFF.

This chain joins TRBV19 and TRBJ2-2; the D call may be TRBD1 or TRBD2 (5 bases each). V lost 6 bases and J 4 bases, leaving 12 bases between the germline ends. This CDR3 comprises 14 residues. CDR1 is LNHDA and CDR2 is SQIVND in the germline V gene (reference sequence). CDR3 region: CASRTGRGTGELFF. Here the CDR3 DNA reads TGTGCCAGTAGAACGGGACGGGGCACCGGGGAGCTGTTTTTT.

The chain uses TRBV18 and TRBJ2-1; 7 nucleotides match TRBD1. This CDR3 comprises 13 residues. CDR1 KGHSH and CDR2 LQKENI come from the germline V gene. The J segment lost 9 bases and the V segment lost 5 bases, leaving 7 bases of the junction unmatched. This chain's CDR3 is CASSYRGRFEQFF. For the CDR3, the DNA is TGTGCCAGCTCATACAGGGGCAGGTTTGAGCAGTTCTTC.

The chain recombines TRBV19 with TRBJ1-1, with TRBD1 matching 8 bases. This CDR3 has 13 residues. Per the germline V gene, CDR1 is LNHDA and CDR2 is SQIVND (reference sequence). Germline trimming cut 5 bases from V and 4 bases from J; bases unmatched to any gene: 3. The CDR3 DNA reads as TGTGCCAGTAGTCTTACAGGGGGCACTGAAGCTTTCTTT. Its protein product is CASSLTGGTEAFF.

The count of this clone is one. V and J are TRBV11-2 and TRBJ2-2; no definite D call. CDR3 length: 17 amino acids. V shed 4 bases and J shed 5 bases, with 20 bases lying between them. Germline-derived CDR1 and CDR2 are SGHAT and FQNNGV. The CDR3 is CASSSKARLARTGELFF. The CDR3 DNA reads as TGTGCCAGCAGCTCAAAGGCGCGACTTGCCCGTACCGGGGAGCTGTTTTTT.

The chain recombines TRBV28 with TRBJ1-5; TRBD1 matches 8 bases. The V segment lost 3 bases and the J segment 2 bases; nucleotides outside the gene matches: 12. The germline V gene has CDR1 MDHEN and CDR2 SYDVKM. CDR3 length equals 18 residues. CDR3 coding DNA: TGTGCCAGCAGTTTCACGGCAATCAGGGGGCGCGGCAATCAGCCCCAGCATTTT. Protein: CASSFTAIRGRGNQPQHF.

This clone was counted a few times. The genes are TRBV13 and TRBJ2-7; 7 nucleotides match TRBD2. Trimming cost V 0 bases and J 5 bases; bases outside gene matches: 10. The CDR3 covers 16 residues. Germline loops: CDR1 PRHDT, CDR2 FYEKMQ (reference sequence). The CDR3 is CASSLGHSGRENEQYF. Here the CDR3 DNA reads TGTGCCAGCAGCTTAGGTCATTCGGGGAGGGAAAACGAGCAGTACTTC.

This clone occurred once. The chain couples TRBV6-1 to TRBJ2-1, with 10 nucleotides matching TRBD2. CDR1 and CDR2 (germline): MNHNS, SASEGT. The CDR3 totals 15 residues. V was clipped by 7 bases and J by 6 bases; unmatched bases: 9. CDR3 coding DNA: TGTGCCAGCATTCCAGCTAGCGGGAGCTTCAATGAGCAGTTCTTC. Protein product: CASIPASGSFNEQFF.

This chain uses TRBV27 with TRBJ1-4; no firm D call. V lost 2 bases and J 3 bases, leaving 13 bases between the germline ends. From germline, CDR1 is MNHEY and CDR2 SMNVEV (reference sequence). The CDR3 is 16 amino acids. The CDR3 DNA follows: TGTGCCAGCAGTTTAGAGTACGGTCCCCCTAATGAAAAACTGTTTTTT. It yields the protein CASSLEYGPPNEKLFF.

This clone was recorded a few times. This rearrangement joins TRBV7-8 to TRBJ1-2; D unclear. V lost 1 base and J 2 bases, leaving 5 bases between the germline ends. Germline V lookup: CDR1 SGHVS, CDR2 FQNEAQ. This CDR3 region has 13 residues. CDR3 nucleotides: TGTGCCAGCAGCTTAGAGGCGAACTATGGCTACACCTTC. This codes for CASSLEANYGYTF.

The rearrangement links TRBV2 to TRBJ2-5; D call uncertain. The CDR3 covers 15 residues. V was pared by 3 bases and J by 7 bases, with 18 bases between. Germline CDR1 SNHLY, CDR2 FYNNEI. The CDR3 bases are TGTGCCAGCAGTGAGGATTCGAGAGCCATGGGGACCCAGTACTTC. Amino acid sequence: CASSEDSRAMGTQYF.

V gene TRBV19 combines with J gene TRBJ2-7; D unclear. CDR1 is LNHDA, CDR2 SQIVND, per germline (reference sequence). V lost 5 bases, J lost 5 bases, and 13 bases lay in between. CDR3 length equals 13 residues. The CDR3 nucleotides are TGTGCCAGTAGTGACGGACGAGTCGACGAGCAGTACTTC. The encoded protein is CASSDGRVDEQYF.

The chain is built from TRBV5-1 and TRBJ1-6; weak D call: TRBD1 (5 bases). Germline-derived CDR1 and CDR2 are SGHRS and YFSETQ. The CDR3 covers 14 residues. V lost 1 base, J lost 10 bases, and 12 bases lay in between. DNA of the CDR3: TGCGCCAGCAGCTTGCAGGTTGAGGGGTCACCCCTCCACTTT. Translating it yields CASSLQVEGSPLHF.

This clone was counted only a few times. The V call is TRBV5-1, the J call TRBJ1-2; D perhaps matches TRBD1 (6 bases). The CDR3 has 13 amino acids. The germline gives CDR1 SGHRS, CDR2 YFSETQ. Trimming shortened V by 1 base and J by 8 bases, and 12 bases separated the two germline ends. This CDR3 reads CASSLQQGSGYTF. In DNA form, the CDR3 reads TGCGCCAGCAGCTTGCAACAGGGAAGCGGCTACACCTTC.

This sequence joins TRBV19 and TRBJ1-5, with TRBD1 as a possible D gene (5 bases). CDR3 length: 12 amino acids. Trimming pared 9 bases from V and 7 bases from J, leaving 13 bases between. Germline values: CDR1 LNHDA, CDR2 SQIVND (reference sequence). CDR3 DNA: TGTGCCAGCGGGCAGGGCGGGCAGCCCCAGCATTTT. Translation: CASGQGGQPQHF.

This clone was found a few times. J is TRBJ1-1 and V is TRBV9; D remains ambiguous. The V end was cut by 4 bases, the J end by 5 bases, with 15 bases between. CDR1 and CDR2 (germline): SGDLS, YYNGEE. The CDR3 runs 14 residues. CDR3 sequence: CASSKDSRGTEAFF. CDR3 nucleotides: TGTGCCAGCAGCAAGGACTCACGGGGAACTGAAGCTTTCTTT.

This clone was observed a few times. The chain links TRBV29-1 to TRBJ2-2; 7 bases match TRBD2. After removal of 4 bases from V and 1 base from J, the junction contained 0 bases not matched to a gene. CDR1 and CDR2 (germline): SQVTM, ANQGSEA. The CDR3 is 13 residues long. DNA of the CDR3: TGCAGCGTTGGCGGGGGGAACACCGGGGAGCTGTTTTTT. Protein sequence: CSVGGGNTGELFF.